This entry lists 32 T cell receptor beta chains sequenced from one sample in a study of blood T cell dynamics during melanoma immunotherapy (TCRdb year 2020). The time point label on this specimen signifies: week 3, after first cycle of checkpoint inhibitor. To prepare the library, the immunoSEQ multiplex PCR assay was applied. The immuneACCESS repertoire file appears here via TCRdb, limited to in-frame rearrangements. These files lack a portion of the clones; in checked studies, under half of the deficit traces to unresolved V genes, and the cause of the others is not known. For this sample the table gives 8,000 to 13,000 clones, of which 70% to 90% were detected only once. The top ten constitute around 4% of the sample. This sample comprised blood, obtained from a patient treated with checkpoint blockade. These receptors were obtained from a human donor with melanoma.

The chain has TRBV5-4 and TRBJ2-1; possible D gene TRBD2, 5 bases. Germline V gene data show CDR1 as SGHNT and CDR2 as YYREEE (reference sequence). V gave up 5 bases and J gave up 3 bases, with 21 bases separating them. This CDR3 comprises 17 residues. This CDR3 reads CASSQTPGMVVYNEQFF. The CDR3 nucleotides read TGTGCCAGCAGTCAAACCCCCGGGATGGTTGTCTACAATGAGCAGTTCTTC.

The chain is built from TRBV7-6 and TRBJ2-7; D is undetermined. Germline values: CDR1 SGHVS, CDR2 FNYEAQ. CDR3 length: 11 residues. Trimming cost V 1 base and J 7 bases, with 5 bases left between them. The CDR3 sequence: CASSLVGEQYF. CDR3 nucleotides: TGTGCCAGCAGCTTAGTAGGGGAGCAGTACTTC.

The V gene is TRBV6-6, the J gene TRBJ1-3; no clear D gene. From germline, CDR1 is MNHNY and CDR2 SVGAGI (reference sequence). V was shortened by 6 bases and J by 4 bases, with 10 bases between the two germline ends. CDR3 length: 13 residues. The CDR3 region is CASSPREGNTIYF. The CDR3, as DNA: TGTGCCAGCAGCCCCCGGGAAGGAAACACCATATATTTT.

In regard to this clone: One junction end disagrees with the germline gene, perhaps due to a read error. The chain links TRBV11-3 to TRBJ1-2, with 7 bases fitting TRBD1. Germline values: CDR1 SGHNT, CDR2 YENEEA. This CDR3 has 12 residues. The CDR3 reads CASHPGQNFPLF. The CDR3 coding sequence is TGTGCCAGCCACCCGGGACAGAACTTTCCCCTCTTC.

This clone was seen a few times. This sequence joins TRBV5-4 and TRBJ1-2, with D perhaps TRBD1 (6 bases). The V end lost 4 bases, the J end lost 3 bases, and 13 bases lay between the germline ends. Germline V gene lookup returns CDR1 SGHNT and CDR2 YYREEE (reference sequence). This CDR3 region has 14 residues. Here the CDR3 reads CASSAQGHDYGYTF. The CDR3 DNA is TGTGCCAGCAGCGCACAGGGTCACGACTATGGCTACACCTTC.

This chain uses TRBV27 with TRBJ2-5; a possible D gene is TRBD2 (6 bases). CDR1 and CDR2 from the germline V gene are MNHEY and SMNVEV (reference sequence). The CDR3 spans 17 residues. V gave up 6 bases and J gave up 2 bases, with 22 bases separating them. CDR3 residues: CASSKKLIGGPQETQYF. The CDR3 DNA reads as TGTGCCAGCAGCAAGAAGTTGATCGGGGGTCCTCAAGAGACCCAGTACTTC.

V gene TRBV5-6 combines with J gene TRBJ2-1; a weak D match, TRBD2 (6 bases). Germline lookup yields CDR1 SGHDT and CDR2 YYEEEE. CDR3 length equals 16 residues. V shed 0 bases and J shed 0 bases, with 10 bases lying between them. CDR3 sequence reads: CASSLGTIHSYNEQFF. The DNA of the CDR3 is TGTGCCAGCAGCTTGGGGACTATCCACTCCTACAATGAGCAGTTCTTC.

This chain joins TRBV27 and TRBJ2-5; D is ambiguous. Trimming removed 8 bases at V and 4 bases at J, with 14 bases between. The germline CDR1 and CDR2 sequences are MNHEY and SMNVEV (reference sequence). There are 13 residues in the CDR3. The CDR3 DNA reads TGTGCCAGCGGCTTATTGGGCGGAGAGACCCAGTACTTC. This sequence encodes CASGLLGGETQYF.

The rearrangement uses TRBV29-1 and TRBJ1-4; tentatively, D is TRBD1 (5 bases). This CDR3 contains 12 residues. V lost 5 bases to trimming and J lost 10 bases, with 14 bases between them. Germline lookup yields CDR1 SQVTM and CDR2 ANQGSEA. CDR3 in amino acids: CSVSVGEGKLFF. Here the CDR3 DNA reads TGCAGCGTTTCGGTAGGGGAGGGAAAACTGTTTTTT.

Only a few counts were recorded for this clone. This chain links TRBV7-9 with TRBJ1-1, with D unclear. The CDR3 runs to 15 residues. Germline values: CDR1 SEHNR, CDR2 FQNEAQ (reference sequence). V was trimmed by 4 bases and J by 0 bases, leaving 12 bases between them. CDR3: CASSYPSGMNTEAFF. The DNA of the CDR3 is TGTGCCAGCAGCTACCCCTCCGGGATGAACACTGAAGCTTTCTTT. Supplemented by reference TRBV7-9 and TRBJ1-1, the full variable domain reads DTGVSQNPRHKITKRGQNVTFRCDPISEHNRLYWYRQTLGQGPEFLTYFQNEAQLEKSRLLSDRFSAERPKGSFSTLEIQRTEQGDSAMYLCASSYPSGMNTEAFFGQGTRLTVV.

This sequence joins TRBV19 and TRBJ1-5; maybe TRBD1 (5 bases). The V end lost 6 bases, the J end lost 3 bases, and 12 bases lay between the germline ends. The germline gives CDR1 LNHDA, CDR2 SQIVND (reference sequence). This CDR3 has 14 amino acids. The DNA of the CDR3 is TGTGCCAGTAGGGAGGGGACGCCCAATCAGCCCCAGCATTTT. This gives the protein CASREGTPNQPQHF.

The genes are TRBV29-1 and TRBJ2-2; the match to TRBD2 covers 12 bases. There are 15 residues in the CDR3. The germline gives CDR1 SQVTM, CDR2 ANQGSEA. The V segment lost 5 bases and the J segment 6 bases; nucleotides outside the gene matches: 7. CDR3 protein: CSVRPSGRVAGELFF. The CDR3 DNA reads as TGCAGCGTTCGTCCTAGCGGGAGGGTAGCCGGGGAGCTGTTTTTT.

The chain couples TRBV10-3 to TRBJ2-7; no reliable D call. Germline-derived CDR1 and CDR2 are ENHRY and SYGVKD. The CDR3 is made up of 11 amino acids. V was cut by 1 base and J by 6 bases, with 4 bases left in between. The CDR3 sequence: CAISEYGEQYF. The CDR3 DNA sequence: TGTGCCATCAGTGAGTACGGCGAGCAGTACTTC.

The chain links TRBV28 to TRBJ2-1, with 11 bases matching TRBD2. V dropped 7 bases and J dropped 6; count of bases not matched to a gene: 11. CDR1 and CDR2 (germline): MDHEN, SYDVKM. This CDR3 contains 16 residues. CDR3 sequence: CASTPTSGKSINEQFF. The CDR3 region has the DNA TGTGCCAGCACTCCGACTAGCGGGAAAAGTATCAATGAGCAGTTCTTC.

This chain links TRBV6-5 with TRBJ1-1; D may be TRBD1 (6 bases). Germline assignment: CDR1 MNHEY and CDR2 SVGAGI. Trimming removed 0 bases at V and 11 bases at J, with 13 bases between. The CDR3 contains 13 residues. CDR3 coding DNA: TGTGCCAGCAGTTACTCGGATAGCACAGGGGCTTTCTTT. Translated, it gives CASSYSDSTGAFF.

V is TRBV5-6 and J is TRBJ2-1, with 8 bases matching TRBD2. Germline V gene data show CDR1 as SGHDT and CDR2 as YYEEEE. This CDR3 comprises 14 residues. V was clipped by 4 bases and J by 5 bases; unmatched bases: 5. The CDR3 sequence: CASSLGTRHNEQFF. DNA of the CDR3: TGTGCCAGCAGCCTCGGGACTAGACACAATGAGCAGTTCTTC.

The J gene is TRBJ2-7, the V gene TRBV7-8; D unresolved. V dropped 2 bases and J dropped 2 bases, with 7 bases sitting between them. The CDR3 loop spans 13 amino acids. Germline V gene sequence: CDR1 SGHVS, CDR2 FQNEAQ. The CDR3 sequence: CASSLSPTYEQYF. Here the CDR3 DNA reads TGTGCCAGCAGCTTAAGTCCCACCTACGAGCAGTACTTC.

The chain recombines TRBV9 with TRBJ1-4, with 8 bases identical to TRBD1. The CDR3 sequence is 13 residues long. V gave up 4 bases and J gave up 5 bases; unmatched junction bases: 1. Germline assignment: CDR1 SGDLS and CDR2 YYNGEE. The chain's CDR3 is CASSRTGNEKLFF. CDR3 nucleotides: TGTGCCAGCAGCAGGACAGGGAATGAAAAACTGTTTTTT.

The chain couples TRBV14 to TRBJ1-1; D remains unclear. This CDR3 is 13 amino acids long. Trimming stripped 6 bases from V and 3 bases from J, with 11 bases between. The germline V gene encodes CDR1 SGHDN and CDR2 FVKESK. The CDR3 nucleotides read TGTGCCAGCAGTCAACAGCGCTACACTGAAGCTTTCTTT. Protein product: CASSQQRYTEAFF.

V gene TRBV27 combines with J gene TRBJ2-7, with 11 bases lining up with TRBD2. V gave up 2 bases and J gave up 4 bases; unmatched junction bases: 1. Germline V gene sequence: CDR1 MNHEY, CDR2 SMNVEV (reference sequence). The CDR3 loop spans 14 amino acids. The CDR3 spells CASSLTSGSYEQYF. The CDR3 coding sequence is TGTGCCAGCAGTTTAACTAGCGGGAGTTACGAGCAGTACTTC.

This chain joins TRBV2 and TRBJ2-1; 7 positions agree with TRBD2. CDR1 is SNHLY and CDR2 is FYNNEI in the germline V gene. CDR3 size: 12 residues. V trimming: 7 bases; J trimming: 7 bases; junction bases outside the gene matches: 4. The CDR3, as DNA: TGTGCCAGCATGGCCGGGGGGAATGAGCAGTTCTTC. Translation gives CASMAGGNEQFF.

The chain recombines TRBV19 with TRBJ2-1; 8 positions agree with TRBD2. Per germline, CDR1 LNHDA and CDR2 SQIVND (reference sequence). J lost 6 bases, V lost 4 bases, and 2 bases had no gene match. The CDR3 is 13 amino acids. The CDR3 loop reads CASSTREANEQFF. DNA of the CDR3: TGTGCCAGTAGTACGCGGGAGGCCAATGAGCAGTTCTTC. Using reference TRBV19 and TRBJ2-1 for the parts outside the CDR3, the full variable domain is DGGITQSPKYLFRKEGQNVTLSCEQNLNHDAMYWYRQDPGQGLRLIYYSQIVNDFQKGDIAEGYSVSREKKESFPLTVTSAQKNPTAFYLCASSTREANEQFFGPGTRLTVL.

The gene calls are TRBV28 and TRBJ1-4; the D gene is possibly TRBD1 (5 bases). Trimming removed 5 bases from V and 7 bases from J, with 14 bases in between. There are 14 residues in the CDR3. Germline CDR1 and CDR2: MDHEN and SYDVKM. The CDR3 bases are TGTGCCAGCAGTCTTCGGACCGGGGGTGAAAAACTGTTTTTT. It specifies CASSLRTGGEKLFF.

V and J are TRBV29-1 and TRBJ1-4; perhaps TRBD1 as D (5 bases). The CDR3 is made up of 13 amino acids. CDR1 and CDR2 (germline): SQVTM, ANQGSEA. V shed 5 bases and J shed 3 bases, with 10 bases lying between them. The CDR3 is CSVRGRPNEKLFF. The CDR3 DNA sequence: TGCAGCGTTCGGGGACGGCCTAATGAAAAACTGTTTTTT.

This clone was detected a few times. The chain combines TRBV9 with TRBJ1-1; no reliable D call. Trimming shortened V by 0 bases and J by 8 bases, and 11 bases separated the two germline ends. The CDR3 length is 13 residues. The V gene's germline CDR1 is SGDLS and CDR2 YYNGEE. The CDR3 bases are TGTGCCAGCAGCGTAGGAGGTGTTAGAGAAGCTTTCTTT. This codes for CASSVGGVREAFF.

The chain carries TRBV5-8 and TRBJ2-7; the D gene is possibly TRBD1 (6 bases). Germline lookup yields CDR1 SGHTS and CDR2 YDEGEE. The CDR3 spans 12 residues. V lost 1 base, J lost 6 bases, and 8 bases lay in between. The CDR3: CASSLPQGEQYF. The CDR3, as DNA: TGTGCCAGCAGCTTGCCACAGGGCGAGCAGTACTTC.

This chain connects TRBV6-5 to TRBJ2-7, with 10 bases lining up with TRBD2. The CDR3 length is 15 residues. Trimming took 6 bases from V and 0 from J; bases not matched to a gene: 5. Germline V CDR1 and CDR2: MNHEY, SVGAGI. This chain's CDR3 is CASRLAGGNSYEQYF. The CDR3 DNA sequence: TGTGCCAGCAGATTAGCGGGAGGTAACTCCTACGAGCAGTACTTC.

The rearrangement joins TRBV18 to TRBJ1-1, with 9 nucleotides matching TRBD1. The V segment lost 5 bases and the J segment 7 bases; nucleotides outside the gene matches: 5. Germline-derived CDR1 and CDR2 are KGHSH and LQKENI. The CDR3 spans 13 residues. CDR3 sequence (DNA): TGTGCCAGCTCAGGACAGGGGCAATTTGAAGCTTTCTTT. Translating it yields CASSGQGQFEAFF.

This CDR3 is CASSTGTGATQWSGYTF. DNA for the CDR3: TGTGCCAGCAGCACCGGGACAGGGGCGACCCAGTGGAGTGGCTACACCTTC. The chain is built from TRBV21-1 and TRBJ1-2; the table names TRBD1, a call not compared with the DNA. TRBV21-1 is described as a pseudogene. This CDR3 contains 17 residues.

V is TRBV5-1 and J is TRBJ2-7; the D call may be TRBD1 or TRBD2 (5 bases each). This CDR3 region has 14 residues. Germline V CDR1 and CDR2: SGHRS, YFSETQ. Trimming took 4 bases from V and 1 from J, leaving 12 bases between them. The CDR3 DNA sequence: TGCGCCAGCAGCCGGGACGGGGAATCCTACGAGCAGTACTTC. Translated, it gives CASSRDGESYEQYF.

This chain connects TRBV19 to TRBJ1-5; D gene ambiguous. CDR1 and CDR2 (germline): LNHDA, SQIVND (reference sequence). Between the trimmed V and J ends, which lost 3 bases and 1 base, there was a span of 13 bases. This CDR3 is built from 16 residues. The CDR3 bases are TGTGCCAGTAGTATGGCTGGTAGGGCCAGCAATCAGCCCCAGCATTTT. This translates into CASSMAGRASNQPQHF.

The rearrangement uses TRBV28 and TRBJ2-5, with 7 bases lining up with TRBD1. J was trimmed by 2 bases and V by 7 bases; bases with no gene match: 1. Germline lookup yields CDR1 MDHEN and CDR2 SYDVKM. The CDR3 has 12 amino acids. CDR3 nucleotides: TGTGCCAGCAAGACAGGGCAAGAGACCCAGTACTTC. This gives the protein CASKTGQETQYF.